This T cell receptor beta chain is drawn from a study of blood T cell repertoires in COVID-19. Overall study context: The analysed material was cDNA or gDNA that came from T cells, B-cell-depleted T cells, or PBMCs.

The table came from immunoSEQ multiplex PCR; TCRdb's copy has only in-frame clones and leaves some out. The table shows approximately 180,000 clones, with under 90% occurring only once. Per the germline V gene, CDR1 is MNHEY and CDR2 is SVGAGI. Germline trimming cut 4 bases from V and 5 bases from J; bases unmatched to any gene: 3. This CDR3 contains 14 residues. This chain connects TRBV6-5 to TRBJ1-5, with 9 bases that match TRBD1. The TCR sequence derives from a person aged 70 to 79 with COVID-19, enrolled during active disease. The sequencing input was peripheral blood. The CDR3 loop reads CASSSDRGYQPQHF. In nucleotides, the CDR3 is TGTGCCAGCAGTTCGGACAGGGGCTATCAGCCCCAGCATTTT.